The sequence of this T cell receptor beta chain was determined in a study of T cells after posttransplantation cyclophosphamide. Study-level points and caveats: Later post-transplant blood repertoires were often dominated by donor CD8+ memory clones. Recipient CMV seropositivity and CMV reactivation strongly tracked TRB clonality.

Only in-frame clones appear in the TCRdb table, and some are missing; sequencing was by immunoSEQ multiplex PCR. The profile covers about 10,000 clones, with over 95% appearing a single time and 0.2% to 0.3% taken by the ten largest. The germline CDR1 and CDR2 sequences are SGDLS and YYNGEE. This CDR3 has 14 residues. Trimming removed 0 bases from V and 0 bases from J, with 5 bases in between. A remark on this clone: Antigen specificity is unknown.

Cells defined as naive were viable CD3+CD4+ or CD3+CD8+ and CCR7+CD45RA+CD45RO-CD95-CD27+CD28+. The V gene is TRBV9, the J gene TRBJ2-3; no reliable D call. Sample: naive CD8+ T cells sorted from PBMCs. The origin of this receptor is a man aged 50 to 60 in good health, CMV-negative, and a related stem cell transplant donor. The CDR3 nucleotides are TGTGCCAGCAGCGTAGGTAGTAGCACAGATACGCAGTATTTT. Translated: CASSVGSSTDTQYF.